This T cell receptor (beta chain) was documented in a study of blood T cell repertoires in COVID-19. Study-wide context: Whether acute or convalescent, the COVID-19 samples came from the United States, Italy and Spain. T cells, B-cell-depleted T cells, or PBMCs provided the cDNA or gDNA that served as material.

CDR3 length: 13 amino acids. V was pared by 3 bases and J by 4 bases, with 9 bases between. The germline V gene encodes CDR1 SGHTA and CDR2 FQGNSA. Methods used by the authors: Cell counts per sample came from amplifying reference gene primers. Sequenced by immunoSEQ multiplex PCR; TCRdb stores in-frame clones only, minus some. From that table come the V and J calls and clone size; the DNA was used to work out D and trimming. The table lists about 160,000 clones, roughly 90% of them singletons. Sequencing was carried out using peripheral blood. The sequence was collected from a man aged 18 to 30 with acute or convalescent COVID-19. The J gene is TRBJ2-5, the V gene TRBV7-2; D is possibly TRBD1 (6 bases). The CDR3 bases are TGTGCCAGCAGCTTGGCCAGGGGAGAGACCCAGTACTTC. Translation gives CASSLARGETQYF.